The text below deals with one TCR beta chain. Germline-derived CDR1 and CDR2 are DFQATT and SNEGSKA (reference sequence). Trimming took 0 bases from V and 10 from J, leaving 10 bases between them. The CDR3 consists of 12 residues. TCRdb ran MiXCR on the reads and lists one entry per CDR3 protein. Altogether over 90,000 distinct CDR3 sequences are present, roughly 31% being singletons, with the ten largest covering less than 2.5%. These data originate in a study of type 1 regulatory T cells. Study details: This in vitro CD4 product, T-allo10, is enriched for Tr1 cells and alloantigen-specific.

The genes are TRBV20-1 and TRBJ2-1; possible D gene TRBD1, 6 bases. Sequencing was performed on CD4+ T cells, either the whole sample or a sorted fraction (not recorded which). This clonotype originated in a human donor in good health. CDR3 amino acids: CSARDTGYEQFF. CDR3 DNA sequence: TGCAGTGCTAGAGATACAGGGTACGAGCAGTTCTTC.